Following are 2 T cell receptor beta chains from one sample sequenced in a study of regulatory T cells in long-lasting Graves disease. Described time point: newly diagnosed GD, antithyroid drugs for less than 3 months. Construction of the TCR library relied on RNA isolated from PBMCs. Arm-PCR of CDR3 regions with iRepertoire HTBI primers generated TCR beta libraries. TCRdb used MiXCR to reprocess the multiplex PCR reads, holding one entry per CDR3 protein. The sample lists about 430,000 distinct CDR3 sequences, over 12% occurring once. These records were also assigned to another study, of T cells in Graves' hyperthyroidism and ophthalmopathy.

The input for sequencing was peripheral blood mononuclear cells (PBMCs), taken at new diagnosis, from a patient treated with antithyroid drugs. Receptor source: a woman aged 40 to 49 with Graves disease.

This clonotype has a handful of counts. The chain employs TRBV5-4 and TRBJ2-6, with D possibly being TRBD2 (5 bases). Germline V gene sequence: CDR1 SGHNT, CDR2 YYREEE (reference sequence). The CDR3 runs to 15 residues. With 6 bases removed from V and 2 bases from J, the gap between germline ends came to 12 bases. This CDR3 reads CASTPPGAGANVLTF. CDR3 coding DNA: TGTGCCAGCACCCCCCCCGGGGCTGGGGCCAACGTCCTGACTTTC.

About this clonotype: A much larger clone is a single base away; this may be a read error. V and J are TRBV5-4 and TRBJ2-5; 8 nucleotides align to TRBD2. This CDR3 region has 15 residues. Germline assignment: CDR1 SGHNT and CDR2 YYREEE (reference sequence). V trimming: 5 bases; J trimming: 6 bases; junction bases outside the gene matches: 12. The CDR3 bases are TGTGCCAGCAGTTTTCAGATTAGCGGGACACAGACCCAGTACTTC. This gives the protein CASSFQISGTQTQYF.